The 27 T cell receptor beta chains below come from one sample, sequenced in a study of cytomegalovirus exposure and HLA in healthy donors. PCR primers comprised 60 Vbeta and 13 Jbeta primers. TCRdb's copy holds only in-frame clones and misses some; the assay was immunoSEQ multiplex PCR. The sample shows fewer than 250,000 clones, around 88% of them seen only once. The specimen sequenced was PBMCs. These receptors were taken from a man between 35 and 55 years old in good health and CMV-seropositive.

In its sample, this clone was seen a few times. The rearrangement uses TRBV4-1 and TRBJ2-7; 9 nucleotides agree with TRBD2. The CDR3 length is 16 residues. Trimming took 1 base from V and 7 from J; bases not matched to a gene: 11. CDR1 is MGHRA, CDR2 YSYEKL, per germline. CDR3 DNA sequence: TGCGCCAGCAGCCAAGTTGGCGGGAGGGCCTATCGGGAGCAGTACTTC. Amino acids: CASSQVGGRAYREQYF.

V usage is TRBV6-5 and J usage is TRBJ2-1, with 7 bases identical to TRBD2. Germline loops: CDR1 MNHEY, CDR2 SVGAGI. Trimming took 2 bases from V and 5 from J; bases not matched to a gene: 9. CDR3 length equals 16 residues. DNA for the CDR3: TGTGCCAGCAGTTACCGTCGGGGGAGGGCGGACAATGAGCAGTTCTTC. Residues: CASSYRRGRADNEQFF.

The V call is TRBV5-1, the J call TRBJ1-1; D ambiguous. V gave up 4 bases and J gave up 6 bases, with 19 bases separating them. The CDR3 spans 15 residues. Germline V gene sequence: CDR1 SGHRS, CDR2 YFSETQ. The CDR3 nucleotides read TGCGCCAGCAGCCGCGATGGCGGTCGAGGCGCTGAAGCTTTCTTT. Its translation: CASSRDGGRGAEAFF.

The chain links TRBV19 to TRBJ2-7; D gene ambiguous. Germline V gene sequence: CDR1 LNHDA, CDR2 SQIVND (reference sequence). This CDR3 contains 14 residues. Trimming removed 1 base from V and 2 bases from J, with 9 bases in between. The CDR3 is CASSIAGTAYEQYF. Written as DNA, the CDR3 is TGTGCCAGTAGTATAGCAGGTACCGCCTACGAGCAGTACTTC. The full variable domain, completed using reference TRBV19 and TRBJ2-7, is DGGITQSPKYLFRKEGQNVTLSCEQNLNHDAMYWYRQDPGQGLRLIYYSQIVNDFQKGDIAEGYSVSREKKESFPLTVTSAQKNPTAFYLCASSIAGTAYEQYFGPGTRLTVT.

The chain joins TRBV5-1 to TRBJ2-7, with 8 nucleotides matching TRBD2. The CDR3 extends over 16 amino acids. Looked up from germline, CDR1 is SGHRS and CDR2 is YFSETQ. V dropped 2 bases and J dropped 7; count of bases not matched to a gene: 14. The CDR3, as DNA: TGCGCCAGCAGCTTAGCCGGGGGTAGCGGGGCCGTGGAGCAGTACTTC. Amino acids: CASSLAGGSGAVEQYF.

This clone was seen only a few times. A read error may produce the germline difference seen at one junction end. The J gene is TRBJ1-1, the V gene TRBV29-1; a weak D match, TRBD1 (5 bases). Germline V gene lookup returns CDR1 SQVTM and CDR2 ANQGSEA. The CDR3 loop spans 13 amino acids. In DNA form, the CDR3 reads TGCAGCGTGGAAGGGGAGGGCTTGAGGGGAGCTTTCTTT. Translating gives CSVEGEGLRGAFF.

V and J are TRBV19 and TRBJ2-1; maybe TRBD2 (7 bases). The length of the CDR3 is 11 residues. The V gene lost 10 bases and the J gene lost 10 bases, with 14 bases spanning the gap. Germline V gene lookup returns CDR1 LNHDA and CDR2 SQIVND (reference sequence). The CDR3 bases are TGTGCCACTTGGGGGGGCTGGGAGCAGTTCTTC. Translating gives CATWGGWEQFF.

The CDR3 loop is CASSLGDRDFYEQYF. The DNA for the CDR3 is TGTGCCAGCAGCCTCGGGGACAGGGATTTTTACGAGCAGTACTTC. The chain couples TRBV7-8 to TRBJ2-7; 9 bases align to TRBD1. There are 15 residues in the CDR3. CDR1 SGHVS and CDR2 FQNEAQ come from the germline V gene. Germline trimming cut 5 bases from V and 4 bases from J; bases unmatched to any gene: 9.

This chain links TRBV5-6 with TRBJ1-3; D uncertain. CDR1 is SGHDT and CDR2 is YYEEEE in the germline V gene. V gave up 4 bases and J gave up 0 bases, with 8 bases separating them. The CDR3 consists of 14 residues. The CDR3 DNA reads TGTGCCAGCAGCACCCCTAACTCTGGAAACACCATATATTTT. Protein product: CASSTPNSGNTIYF.

V and J are TRBV25-1 and TRBJ1-2; D not certain. CDR3 length: 12 amino acids. The V end was cut by 5 bases, the J end by 7 bases, with 11 bases between. Germline loops: CDR1 MGHDK, CDR2 SYGVNS. CDR3: CASSRSAGGYTF. The CDR3, as DNA: TGTGCCAGCAGTAGATCCGCGGGTGGCTACACCTTC.

This chain uses TRBV27 with TRBJ1-5; a possible D gene is TRBD1 (5 bases). Germline V gives CDR1 MNHEY, CDR2 SMNVEV (reference sequence). CDR3 length: 16 residues. Trimming removed 6 bases at V and 0 bases at J, with 15 bases between. The CDR3, as DNA: TGTGCCAGCAGCCCCCGACAGACGAATAGCAATCAGCCCCAGCATTTT. Amino acids: CASSPRQTNSNQPQHF.

The chain is built from TRBV6-5 and TRBJ2-5; perhaps TRBD1 as D (6 bases). Germline CDR1 and CDR2: MNHEY and SVGAGI. CDR3 length equals 14 residues. V lost 6 bases and J lost 0, with 11 bases in between. CDR3 protein: CASSRWTDQETQYF. The CDR3 nucleotides are TGTGCCAGCAGCCGATGGACAGACCAAGAGACCCAGTACTTC.

This clone was counted a single time. Other DNA sequences in the sample encode the same CDR3. This chain joins TRBV5-1 and TRBJ1-1; 7 nucleotides line up with TRBD1. The CDR3 is 13 residues long. The junction had 1 base not matched to a gene; V was cut back by 2 bases and J by 3 bases. Germline assignment: CDR1 SGHRS and CDR2 YFSETQ. The CDR3: CASSFDRDTEAFF. CDR3 bases: TGCGCCAGCAGCTTCGACAGGGACACTGAAGCTTTCTTT.

Written as DNA, the CDR3 is TGTGCCAGCAGCCAAGAGGTGGCAGGGTATGGGGCCAACGTCCTGACTTTC. It encodes CASSQEVAGYGANVLTF. J is TRBJ2-6 and V is TRBV14, with a possible D match to TRBD1 (5 bases). The CDR3 is 17 residues long. V gave up 0 bases and J gave up 3 bases, with 12 bases separating them. Germline CDR1 reads SGHDN; CDR2 reads FVKESK.

This clone turned up a few times. The chain is built from TRBV5-6 and TRBJ1-2, with 9 bases identical to TRBD1. CDR3 length: 13 amino acids. Germline lookup yields CDR1 SGHDT and CDR2 YYEEEE. The junction had 3 bases not matched to a gene; V was cut back by 2 bases and J by 7 bases. As DNA, the CDR3 is TGTGCCAGCAGCTTTGGGACAGGGTCTGGCTACACCTTC. Translated: CASSFGTGSGYTF.

CDR3 protein: CASSLGTTSYNEQFF. For the CDR3, the DNA is TGCGCCAGCAGCTTGGGGACTACCTCCTACAATGAGCAGTTCTTC. The chain uses TRBV5-1 and TRBJ2-1, with D maybe TRBD2 (6 bases). The V end was cut by 0 bases, the J end by 0 bases, with 7 bases between. CDR1 is SGHRS, CDR2 YFSETQ, per germline. This CDR3 has 15 residues.

CDR3 amino acids: CASSFSDSQNSPLHF. DNA of the CDR3: TGTGCCAGCAGCTTTTCGGACAGCCAGAATTCACCCCTCCACTTT. V is TRBV11-1 and J is TRBJ1-6, with a possible D match to TRBD1 (6 bases). V dropped 3 bases and J dropped 7 bases, with 13 bases sitting between them. CDR3 length equals 15 residues. Germline V lookup: CDR1 SGHAT, CDR2 FQDESV (reference sequence).

J is TRBJ2-2 and V is TRBV19; 9 bases are a match to TRBD1. The V gene's germline CDR1 is LNHDA and CDR2 SQIVND (reference sequence). The CDR3 is 16 amino acids. V gave up 5 bases and J gave up 5 bases; unmatched junction bases: 9. In DNA, the CDR3 is TGTGCCAGTAGTGCCCGGGACAGGGCGGGGACCGGGGAGCTGTTTTTT. Its protein product is CASSARDRAGTGELFF.

The chain has TRBV6-6 and TRBJ1-5; no reliable D call. Germline loops: CDR1 MNHNY, CDR2 SVGAGI (reference sequence). The CDR3 spans 14 residues. V was trimmed by 6 bases and J by 2 bases, leaving 11 bases between them. CDR3 protein: CASSRDLGNQPQHF. CDR3 coding DNA: TGTGCCAGCAGCCGGGATCTTGGCAATCAGCCCCAGCATTTT.

The chain is built from TRBV5-1 and TRBJ1-1; 7 nucleotides agree with TRBD1. Per germline, CDR1 SGHRS and CDR2 YFSETQ. After removal of 0 bases from V and 1 base from J, the junction contained 6 bases not matched to a gene. The CDR3 runs to 16 residues. The CDR3 is CASSLADTGENTEAFF. CDR3 nucleotide sequence: TGCGCCAGCAGCTTGGCTGATACAGGGGAGAACACTGAAGCTTTCTTT.

The chain links TRBV15 to TRBJ2-2; tentatively, D is TRBD1 (6 bases). This CDR3 has 14 amino acids. Germline V gene data show CDR1 as LNHNV and CDR2 as YYDKDF (reference sequence). V dropped 5 bases and J dropped 4 bases, with 11 bases sitting between them. The CDR3 sequence is CATSRRGGTGELFF. The CDR3 DNA follows: TGTGCCACCAGCCGCAGGGGTGGCACCGGGGAGCTGTTTTTT.

The gene calls are TRBV2 and TRBJ1-2; D perhaps matches TRBD1 (5 bases). The germline gives CDR1 SNHLY, CDR2 FYNNEI. This CDR3 has 13 residues. V dropped 7 bases and J dropped 3 bases, with 12 bases sitting between them. The CDR3 protein is CASKPGYDYGYTF. The CDR3, as DNA: TGTGCCAGCAAACCAGGGTATGACTATGGCTACACCTTC. Looking up the rest from reference TRBV2 and TRBJ1-2 gives the full variable domain: EPEVTQTPSHQVTQMGQEVILRCVPISNHLYFYWYRQILGQKVEFLVSFYNNEISEKSEIFDDQFSVERPDGSNFTLKIRSTKLEDSAMYFCASKPGYDYGYTFGSGTRLTVV.

The chain couples TRBV4-3 to TRBJ2-6; no clear D. The CDR3 spans 16 residues. Between the trimmed V and J ends, which lost 0 bases and 1 base, there was a span of 7 bases. Germline V gene data show CDR1 as LGHNA and CDR2 as YSLEER. Here the CDR3 DNA reads TGCGCCAGCAGCCAAGATCCACAGTCTGGGGCCAACGTCCTGACTTTC. The encoded protein is CASSQDPQSGANVLTF.

The V call is TRBV9, the J call TRBJ1-5, with 7 bases lining up with TRBD1. V lost 4 bases and J lost 2; bases outside the gene matches: 12. Germline lookup yields CDR1 SGDLS and CDR2 YYNGEE. There are 17 residues in the CDR3. CDR3 residues: CASSPIDRENGNQPQHF. The CDR3 DNA reads as TGTGCCAGCAGCCCCATCGACAGGGAGAACGGCAATCAGCCCCAGCATTTT.

J is TRBJ1-3 and V is TRBV7-9; tentative D call: TRBD1 (6 bases). The CDR3 has 16 residues. CDR1 and CDR2 from the germline V gene are SEHNR and FQNEAQ (reference sequence). V dropped 4 bases and J dropped 5 bases, with 18 bases sitting between them. The CDR3 reads CASSSPKTGVRNTIYF. CDR3 nucleotide sequence: TGTGCCAGCAGCTCACCTAAGACAGGTGTGAGAAACACCATATATTTT.

The chain links TRBV5-1 to TRBJ2-7; TRBD1 agrees at 8 bases. Germline CDR1 reads SGHRS; CDR2 reads YFSETQ. V was pared by 4 bases and J by 4 bases, with 7 bases of the junction left unmatched. The CDR3 is 14 residues long. The CDR3: CASSVGTGPYEQYF. The CDR3 DNA reads as TGCGCCAGCAGCGTGGGGACAGGACCTTACGAGCAGTACTTC.

The CDR3 coding sequence is TGTGCCAGTAGTATGGTGGCGGAGAGGAATGAGCAGTTCTTC. Its protein product is CASSMVAERNEQFF. The V gene is TRBV19, the J gene TRBJ2-1; D is undetermined. Between the trimmed V and J ends, which lost 3 bases and 7 bases, there was a span of 13 bases. The V gene's germline CDR1 is LNHDA and CDR2 SQIVND (reference sequence). The CDR3 has 14 residues. Together with reference TRBV19 and TRBJ2-1, the CDR3 gives the full variable domain: DGGITQSPKYLFRKEGQNVTLSCEQNLNHDAMYWYRQDPGQGLRLIYYSQIVNDFQKGDIAEGYSVSREKKESFPLTVTSAQKNPTAFYLCASSMVAERNEQFFGPGTRLTVL.